These T cell receptor beta chains were read from a single sample in a study of blood T cell repertoires in COVID-19. Measured with immunoSEQ multiplex PCR; TCRdb has only the in-frame clones, and not every one. This sample has roughly 77,000 clones; 88% occur once, and the top ten carry over 4.5%. Material: peripheral blood. The receptors were sampled from a human donor in a cohort sampled during active COVID-19. The CDR3 runs from the conserved cysteine through the conserved F or W. The order of the fields is V gene, J gene, clone size, D gene, CDR3 protein, CDR3 DNA. A D gene is named only where the DNA matches it firmly. Clone sizes are given selectively: once, few, many, or a class where the clone is expanded.

V gene: TRBV9
J gene: TRBJ2-3
clone size: -
D gene: -
CDR3 protein: CASSADTDQTQYF
CDR3 DNA: TGTGCCAGCAGCGCTGACACCGACCAAACGCAGTATTTT

V gene: TRBV4-3
J gene: TRBJ2-5
clone size: -
D gene: -
CDR3 protein: CASSQDEDGVLETQYF
CDR3 DNA: TGCGCCAGCAGCCAAGATGAGGACGGGGTGTTGGAGACCCAGTACTTC

V gene: TRBV3-1/TRBV3-2
J gene: TRBJ1-1
clone size: -
D gene: -
CDR3 protein: CASSKGLATEAFF
CDR3 DNA: TGTGCCAGCAGCAAGGGGTTGGCGACTGAAGCTTTCTTT

V gene: TRBV7-9
J gene: TRBJ2-2
clone size: -
D gene: -
CDR3 protein: CASSPVGRGMTGELFF
CDR3 DNA: TGTGCCAGCAGCCCAGTAGGGCGGGGTATGACCGGGGAGCTGTTTTTT

V gene: TRBV19
J gene: TRBJ2-2
clone size: -
D gene: -
CDR3 protein: CASSIAVGELFF
CDR3 DNA: TGTGCCAGTAGTATTGCGGTCGGGGAGCTGTTTTTT

V gene: TRBV5-1
J gene: TRBJ2-2
clone size: -
D gene: -
CDR3 protein: CASKRDGGLTGELFF
CDR3 DNA: TGCGCCAGCAAACGGGACGGAGGGTTGACCGGGGAGCTGTTTTTT

V gene: TRBV2
J gene: TRBJ2-7
clone size: once
D gene: -
CDR3 protein: CASSAGTYYEQYF
CDR3 DNA: TGTGCCAGCAGCGCCGGGACTTACTACGAGCAGTACTTC

V gene: TRBV7-2
J gene: TRBJ2-7
clone size: -
D gene: TRBD1
CDR3 protein: CASSLAPGQVPYEQYF
CDR3 DNA: TGTGCCAGCAGCTTAGCCCCGGGACAGGTCCCCTACGAGCAGTACTTC

V gene: TRBV18
J gene: TRBJ2-7
clone size: -
D gene: TRBD2
CDR3 protein: CASSPDSGSYEQYF
CDR3 DNA: TGTGCCAGCTCACCAGATAGCGGGAGCTACGAGCAGTACTTC

V gene: TRBV11-2
J gene: TRBJ2-1
clone size: -
D gene: TRBD2
CDR3 protein: CASSLAAGGGYNEQFF
CDR3 DNA: TGTGCCAGCAGCTTAGCTGCGGGAGGGGGATACAATGAGCAGTTCTTC

V gene: TRBV21-1
J gene: TRBJ2-5
clone size: -
D gene: -
CDR3 protein: CASSKTLSVSSGGNF
CDR3 DNA: TGTGCCAGCAGCAAAACACTCTCAGTATCTAGCGGGGGAAACTTC

V gene: TRBV19
J gene: TRBJ2-3
clone size: -
D gene: -
CDR3 protein: CASSTGTGSGVWDTQYF
CDR3 DNA: TGTGCCAGTAGTACCGGGACAGGCAGCGGGGTTTGGGATACGCAGTATTTT